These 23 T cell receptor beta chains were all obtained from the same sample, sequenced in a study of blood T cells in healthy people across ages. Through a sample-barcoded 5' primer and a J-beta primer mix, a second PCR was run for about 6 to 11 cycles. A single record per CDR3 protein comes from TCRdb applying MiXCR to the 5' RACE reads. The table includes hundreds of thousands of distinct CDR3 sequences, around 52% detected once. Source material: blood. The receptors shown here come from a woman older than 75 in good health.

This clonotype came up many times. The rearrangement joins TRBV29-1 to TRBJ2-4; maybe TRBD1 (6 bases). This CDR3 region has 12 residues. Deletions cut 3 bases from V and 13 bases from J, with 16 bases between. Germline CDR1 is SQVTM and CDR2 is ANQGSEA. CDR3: CSVDPGHHVQYF. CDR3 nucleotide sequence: TGCAGCGTTGATCCGGGACATCATGTCCAGTACTTC. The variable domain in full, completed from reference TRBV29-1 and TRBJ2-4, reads SAVISQKPSRDICQRGTSLTIQCQVDSQVTMMFWYRQQPGQSLTLIATANQGSEATYESGFVIDKFPISRPNLTFSTLTVSNMSPEDSSIYLCSVDPGHHVQYFGAGTRLSVL.

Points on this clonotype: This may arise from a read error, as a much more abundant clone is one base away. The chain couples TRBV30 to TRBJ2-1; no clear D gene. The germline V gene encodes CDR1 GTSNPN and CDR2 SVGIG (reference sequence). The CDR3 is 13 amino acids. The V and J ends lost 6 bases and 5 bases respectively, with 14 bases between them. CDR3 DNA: TGTGCCTGTAGCTCCTACTTTAACAATGAGCAGTTCTTC. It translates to CACSSYFNNEQFF.

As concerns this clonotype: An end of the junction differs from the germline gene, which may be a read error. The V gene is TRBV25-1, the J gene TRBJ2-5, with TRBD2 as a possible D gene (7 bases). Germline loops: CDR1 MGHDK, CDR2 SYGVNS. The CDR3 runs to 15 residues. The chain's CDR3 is CASSEIRGGRETQYF. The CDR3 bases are TGTGCTAGCAGTGAAATAAGGGGGGGCCGAGAGACCCAGTACTTC.

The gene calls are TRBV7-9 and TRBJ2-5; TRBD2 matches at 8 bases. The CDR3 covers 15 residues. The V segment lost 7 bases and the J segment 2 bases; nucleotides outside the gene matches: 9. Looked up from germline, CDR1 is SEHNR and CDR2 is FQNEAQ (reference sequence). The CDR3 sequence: CASTIGTRSQETQYF. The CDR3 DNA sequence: TGTGCCAGCACGATAGGGACTAGAAGTCAAGAGACCCAGTACTTC.

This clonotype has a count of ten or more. CDR3 sequence (DNA): TGCGCCAGCAGCTTGACTAGCGGGGGCCCCACAGATACGCAGTATTTT. It yields the protein CASSLTSGGPTDTQYF. The chain recombines TRBV5-1 with TRBJ2-3, with 11 bases that match TRBD2. CDR3 length equals 16 residues. V gave up 1 base and J gave up 2 bases; unmatched junction bases: 3. Germline V gives CDR1 SGHRS, CDR2 YFSETQ. Using reference TRBV5-1 and TRBJ2-3 for the parts outside the CDR3, the full variable domain is KAGVTQTPRYLIKTRGQQVTLSCSPISGHRSVSWYQQTPGQGLQFLFEYFSETQRNKGNFPGRFSGRQFSNSRSEMNVSTLELGDSALYLCASSLTSGGPTDTQYFGPGTRLTVL.

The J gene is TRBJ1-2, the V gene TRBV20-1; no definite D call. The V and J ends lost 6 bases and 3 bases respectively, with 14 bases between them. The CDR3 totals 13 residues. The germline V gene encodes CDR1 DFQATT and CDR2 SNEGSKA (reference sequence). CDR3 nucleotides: TGCAGTGCACCCGCTGGGCAATACTATGGCTACACCTTC. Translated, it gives CSAPAGQYYGYTF.

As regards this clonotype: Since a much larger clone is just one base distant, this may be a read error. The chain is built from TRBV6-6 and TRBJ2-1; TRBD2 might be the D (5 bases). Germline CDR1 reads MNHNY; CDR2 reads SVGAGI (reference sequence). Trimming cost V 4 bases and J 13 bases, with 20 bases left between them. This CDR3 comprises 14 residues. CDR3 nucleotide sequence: TGTGCCAGCAGTTCTACTATGTTCGGGGAGACCCAGTTCTTC. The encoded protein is CASSSTMFGETQFF.

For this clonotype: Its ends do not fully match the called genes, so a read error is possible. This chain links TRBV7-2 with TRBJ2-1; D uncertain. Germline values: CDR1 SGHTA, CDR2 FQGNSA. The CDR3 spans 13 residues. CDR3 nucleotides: TGTGCCAGCAGCTTAGACTCCTACAGTGAGCAGTTCTTC. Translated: CASSLDSYSEQFF.

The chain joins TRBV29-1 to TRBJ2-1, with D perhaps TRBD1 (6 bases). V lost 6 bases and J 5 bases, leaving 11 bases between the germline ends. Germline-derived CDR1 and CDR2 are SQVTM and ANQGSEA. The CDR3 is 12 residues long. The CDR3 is CSVDGTNNEQFF. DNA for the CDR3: TGCAGCGTCGATGGGACAAACAATGAGCAGTTCTTC.

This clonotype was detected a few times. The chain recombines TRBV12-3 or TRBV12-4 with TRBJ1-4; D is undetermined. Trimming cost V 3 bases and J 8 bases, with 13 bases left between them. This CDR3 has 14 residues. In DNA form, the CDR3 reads TGTGCCAGCAGTTTTAGTTCCTCCGGGGAAAAACTGTTTTTT. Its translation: CASSFSSSGEKLFF.

CDR3 DNA: TGTGCCAGTAGTATAAGGGGACTCCTAGGGGAGACCCAGTACTTC. This sequence encodes CASSIRGLLGETQYF. This chain joins TRBV19 and TRBJ2-5; D possibly corresponds to TRBD2 (6 bases). Germline CDR1 LNHDA, CDR2 SQIVND (reference sequence). The CDR3 has 15 residues. V lost 2 bases and J lost 5, with 15 bases in between. The whole variable domain, remainder taken from reference TRBV19 and TRBJ2-5, is DGGITQSPKYLFRKEGQNVTLSCEQNLNHDAMYWYRQDPGQGLRLIYYSQIVNDFQKGDIAEGYSVSREKKESFPLTVTSAQKNPTAFYLCASSIRGLLGETQYFGPGTRLLVL.

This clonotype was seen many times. The CDR3 is CASTPTGPDTQYF. In DNA form, the CDR3 reads TGTGCCAGCACCCCGACAGGTCCAGATACGCAGTATTTT. The chain couples TRBV6-6 to TRBJ2-3; D perhaps matches TRBD1 (6 bases). The CDR3 sequence is 13 residues long. V was shortened by 7 bases and J by 4 bases, with 12 bases between the two germline ends. The germline CDR1 and CDR2 sequences are MNHNY and SVGAGI (reference sequence).

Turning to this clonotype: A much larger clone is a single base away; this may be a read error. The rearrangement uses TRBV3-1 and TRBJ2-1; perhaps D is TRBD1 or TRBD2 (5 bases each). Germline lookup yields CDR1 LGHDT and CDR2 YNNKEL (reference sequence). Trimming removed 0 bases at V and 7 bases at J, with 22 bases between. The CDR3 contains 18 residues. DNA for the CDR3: TGTGCCAGCAGCCAAGAAAAGGGGTCCTACCTCGGCGGGAATGAGCAGTTCTTC. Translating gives CASSQEKGSYLGGNEQFF.

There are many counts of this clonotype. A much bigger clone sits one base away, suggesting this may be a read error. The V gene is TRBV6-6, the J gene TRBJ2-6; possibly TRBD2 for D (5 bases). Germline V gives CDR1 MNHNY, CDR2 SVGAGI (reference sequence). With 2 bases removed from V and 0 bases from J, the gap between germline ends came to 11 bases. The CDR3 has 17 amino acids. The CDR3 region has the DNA TGTGCCAGCAGTTACCGGCGGGCACGCTCTGGGGCCAACGTCCTGACTTTC. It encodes CASSYRRARSGANVLTF.

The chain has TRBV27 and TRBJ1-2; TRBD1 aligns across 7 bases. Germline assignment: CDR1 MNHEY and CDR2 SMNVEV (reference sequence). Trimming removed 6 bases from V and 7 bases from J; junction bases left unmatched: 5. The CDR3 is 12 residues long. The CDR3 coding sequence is TGTGCCAGCAGCGACAGGGCGCTTGGCTACACCTTC. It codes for CASSDRALGYTF.

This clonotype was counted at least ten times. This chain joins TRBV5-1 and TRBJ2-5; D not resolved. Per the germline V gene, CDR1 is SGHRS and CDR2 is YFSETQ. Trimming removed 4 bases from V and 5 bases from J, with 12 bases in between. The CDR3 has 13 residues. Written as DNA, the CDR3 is TGCGCCAGCAGCGCCGTAGGGTGGGAGACCCAGTACTTC. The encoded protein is CASSAVGWETQYF.

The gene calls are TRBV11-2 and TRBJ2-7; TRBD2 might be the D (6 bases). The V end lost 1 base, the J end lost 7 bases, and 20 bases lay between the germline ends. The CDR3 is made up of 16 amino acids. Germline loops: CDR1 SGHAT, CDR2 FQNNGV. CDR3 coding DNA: TGTGCCAGCAGCTTAGTTTTAGGGACTCACTACAATGAGCAGTACTTC. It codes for CASSLVLGTHYNEQYF.

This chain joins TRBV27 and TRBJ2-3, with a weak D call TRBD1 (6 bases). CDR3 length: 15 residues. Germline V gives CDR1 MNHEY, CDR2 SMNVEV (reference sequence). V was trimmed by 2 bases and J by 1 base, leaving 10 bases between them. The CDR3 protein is CASSLMSGGTDTQYF. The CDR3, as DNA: TGTGCCAGCAGTTTAATGTCAGGGGGCACAGATACGCAGTATTTT.

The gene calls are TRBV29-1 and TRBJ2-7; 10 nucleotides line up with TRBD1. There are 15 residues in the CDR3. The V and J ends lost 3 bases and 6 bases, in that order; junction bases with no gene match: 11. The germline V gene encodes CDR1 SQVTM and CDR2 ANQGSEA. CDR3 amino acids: CSVDSRTGGLGEQYF. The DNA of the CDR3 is TGCAGCGTTGATTCCCGGACAGGGGGTTTAGGCGAGCAGTACTTC.

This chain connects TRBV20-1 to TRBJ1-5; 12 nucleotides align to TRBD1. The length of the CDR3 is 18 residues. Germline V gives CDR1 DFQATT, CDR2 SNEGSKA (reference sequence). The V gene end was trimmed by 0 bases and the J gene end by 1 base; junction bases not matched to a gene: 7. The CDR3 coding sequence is TGCAGTGCTAGAGATCGGGACAGGGGGCGCTTAAGCAATCAGCCCCAGCATTTT. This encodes CSARDRDRGRLSNQPQHF.

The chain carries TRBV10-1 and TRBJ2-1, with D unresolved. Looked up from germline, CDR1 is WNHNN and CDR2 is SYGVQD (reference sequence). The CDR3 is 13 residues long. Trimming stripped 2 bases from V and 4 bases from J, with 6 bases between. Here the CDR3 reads CASSETAYNEQFF. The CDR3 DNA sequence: TGCGCCAGCAGTGAGACAGCTTACAATGAGCAGTTCTTC.

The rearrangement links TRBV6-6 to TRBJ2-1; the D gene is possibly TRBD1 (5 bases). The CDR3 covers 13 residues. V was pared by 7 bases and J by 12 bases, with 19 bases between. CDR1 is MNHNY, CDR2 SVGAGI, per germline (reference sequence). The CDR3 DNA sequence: TGTGCCAGCAACCAAGAGGCAGGGTCAGTGCAGTTCTTC. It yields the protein CASNQEAGSVQFF.

As DNA, the CDR3 is TGTGCCAGCAGCCAACAGACGACTAGCACAGATACGCAGTATTTT. This gives the protein CASSQQTTSTDTQYF. V usage is TRBV3-1 and J usage is TRBJ2-3; D not resolved. CDR1 and CDR2 (germline): LGHDT, YNNKEL (reference sequence). CDR3 size: 15 residues. V lost 2 bases to trimming and J lost 0 bases, with 9 bases between them.